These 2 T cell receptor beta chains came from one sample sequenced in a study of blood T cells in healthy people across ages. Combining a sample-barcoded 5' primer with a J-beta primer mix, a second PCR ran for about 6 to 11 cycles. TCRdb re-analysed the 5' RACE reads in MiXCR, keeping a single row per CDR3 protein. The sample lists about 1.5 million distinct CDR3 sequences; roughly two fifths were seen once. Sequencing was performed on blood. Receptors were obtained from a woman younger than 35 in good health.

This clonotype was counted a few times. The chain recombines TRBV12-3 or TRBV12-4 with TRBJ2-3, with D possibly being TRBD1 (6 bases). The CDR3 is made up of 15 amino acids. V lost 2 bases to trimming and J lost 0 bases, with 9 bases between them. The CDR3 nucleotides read TGTGCCAGCAGTTTATGGGGGCCTAGCACAGATACGCAGTATTTT. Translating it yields CASSLWGPSTDTQYF.

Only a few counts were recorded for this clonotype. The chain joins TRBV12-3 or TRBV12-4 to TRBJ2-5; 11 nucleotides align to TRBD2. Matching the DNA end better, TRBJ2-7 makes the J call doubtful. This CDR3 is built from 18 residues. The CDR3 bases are TGTGCCAGCAGCATCACCCTTCGGGGTACTAGCGGGAGTAGCGAGCAGTACTTC. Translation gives CASSITLRGTSGSSEQYF.